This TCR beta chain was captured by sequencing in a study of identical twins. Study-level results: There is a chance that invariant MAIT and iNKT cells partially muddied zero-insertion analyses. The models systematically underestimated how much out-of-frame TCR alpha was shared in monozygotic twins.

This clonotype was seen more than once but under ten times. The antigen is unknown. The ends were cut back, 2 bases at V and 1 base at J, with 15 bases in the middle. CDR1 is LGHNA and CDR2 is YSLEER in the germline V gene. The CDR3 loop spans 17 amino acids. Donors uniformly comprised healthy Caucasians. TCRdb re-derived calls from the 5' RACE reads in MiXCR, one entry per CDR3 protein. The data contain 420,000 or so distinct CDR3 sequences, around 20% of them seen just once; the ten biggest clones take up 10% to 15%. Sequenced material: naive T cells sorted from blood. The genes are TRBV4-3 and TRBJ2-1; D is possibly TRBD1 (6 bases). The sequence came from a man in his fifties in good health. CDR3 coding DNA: TGCGCCAGCAGCCAAACCGCATGGCAGGGGTCCTACAATGAGCAGTTCTTC. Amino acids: CASSQTAWQGSYNEQFF.